The 4 T cell receptor beta chains below come from one sample, sequenced in a study of T cells in Graves' hyperthyroidism and ophthalmopathy. From RNA transcripts, TCR beta CDR3 regions were amplified. First-round RT-PCR with HTBI primers amplified the TCR CDR3 region. TCRdb re-derived calls from the multiplex PCR reads in MiXCR, one entry per CDR3 protein. This sample has some 370,000 distinct CDR3 sequences, with about a sixth found just once. Material: blood. The receptor source for this set is a woman under 40 with Graves' hyperthyroidism that later progressed to Graves' ophthalmopathy.

Remarks on this clonotype: This may be a read error, as it is one base from a much larger clone. The chain employs TRBV4-1 and TRBJ2-5; D is possibly TRBD1 (5 bases). Germline-derived CDR1 and CDR2 are MGHRA and YSYEKL. With 3 bases removed from V and 0 bases from J, the gap between germline ends came to 14 bases. This CDR3 comprises 16 residues. This CDR3 is CASSQTPRTYQETQYF. The DNA for the CDR3 is TGCGCCAGCAGCCAGACCCCCAGGACATACCAAGAGACCCAGTACTTC.

This clonotype was counted between two and nine times. The gene calls are TRBV20-1 and TRBJ2-1; D gene unclear. The CDR3 runs 16 residues. Germline CDR1 is DFQATT and CDR2 is SNEGSKA (reference sequence). Trimming removed 2 bases from V and 7 bases from J, with 21 bases in between. The CDR3 bases are TGCAGTGCTAGACAGGATTTCTGGGTTGCATCGAATGAGCAGTTCTTC. Translation: CSARQDFWVASNEQFF.

The chain carries TRBV5-1 and TRBJ2-5, with 13 bases fitting TRBD2. The ends lost 5 bases at V and 4 bases at J; junction bases unmatched: 5. CDR3 length equals 15 residues. Per the germline V gene, CDR1 is SGHRS and CDR2 is YFSETQ. Here the CDR3 DNA reads TGCGCCAGCAGTTACGGACTAGCGGGGGCAGAGACCCAGTACTTC. It codes for CASSYGLAGAETQYF.

This clonotype was observed at least ten times. The chain links TRBV7-8 to TRBJ1-2, with no clear D. The CDR3 runs 13 residues. Germline loops: CDR1 SGHVS, CDR2 FQNEAQ. Trimming cost V 5 bases and J 4 bases, with 11 bases left between them. The DNA of the CDR3 is TGTGCCAGCAGCGCGACCGGAGCCTATGGCTACACCTTC. Its protein product is CASSATGAYGYTF.